This is a list of T cell receptor beta chains from one sample in a study of blood T cell repertoires in COVID-19. Repertoires were generated with immunoSEQ multiplex PCR, while TCRdb's copy carries only in-frame clones and drops some. The sample lists approximately 500,000 clones, roughly nine tenths seen once, with roughly 8% in the top ten. Sequenced material: peripheral blood. These receptors came from a woman in her forties or fifties with COVID-19, enrolled during active disease. CDR3s leave out the opening cysteine and the closing phenylalanine or tryptophan. Clone size, where shown, is once, few, many, or a class for clones that have expanded.

v_call,j_call,clone_size,cdr3_aa
TRBV6-6,TRBJ2-7,NA,ASSWGQGPRYEQY
TRBV7-8,TRBJ2-4,NA,ASSPQGQGLDIQY
TRBV5-1,TRBJ2-7,NA,ASSPSGTASYEQY
TRBV5-8,TRBJ2-3,NA,ASSLDRTTDTQY
TRBV7-9,TRBJ2-2,NA,ASSLSPTGELF
TRBV9,TRBJ1-1,NA,ASSPPGGPNTEAF
TRBV5-5,TRBJ1-6,few,ASTPSGDNSPLH
TRBV5-5,TRBJ2-3,NA,ASSRDGQVEADTQY
TRBV12-5,TRBJ2-3,NA,ASGLVLDRSTDTQY
TRBV7-9,TRBJ2-6,once,ASSPTSRRSSGANVLT
TRBV12-3/TRBV12-4,TRBJ1-1,NA,ASSSDSTEAF
TRBV30,TRBJ2-7,NA,AWSVMDRDNEQY
TRBV5-1,TRBJ2-3,once,ASSLVGADTQY
TRBV19,TRBJ1-3,few,ASSLDRGGNTIY
TRBV7-2,TRBJ1-3,NA,ASTYRTVRGNTIY